Below, 30 T cell receptor beta chains from the same sample are listed, as sequenced in a study of T cell responses to AZD1222 COVID-19 vaccine. Assay: immunoSEQ multiplex PCR; the TCRdb copy retains only in-frame clones and omits some. The repertoire includes nearly 55,000 clones, about 89% of them detected once, and more than 14% sits in the top ten. Sequencing used peripheral blood, obtained 28 days after the second AZD1222 dose. All receptors derive from an adult who received the AZD1222 COVID-19 vaccine.

V and J are TRBV4-2 and TRBJ2-3; D is unclear. Trimming took 1 base from V and 0 from J, leaving 8 bases between them. Per germline, CDR1 LGHNA and CDR2 YNFKEQ. CDR3 length equals 15 residues. CDR3 coding DNA: TGTGCCAGCAGCCAAGTGCATGTTAGCACAGATACGCAGTATTTT. It codes for CASSQVHVSTDTQYF.

This sequence joins TRBV5-6 and TRBJ1-1; weak D call: TRBD1 (5 bases). Germline loops: CDR1 SGHDT, CDR2 YYEEEE. V lost 3 bases and J lost 3, with 15 bases in between. CDR3 length: 15 residues. For the CDR3, the DNA is TGTGCCAGCAGCTGGAGGGCCAGGGCCTACACTGAAGCTTTCTTT. Translated: CASSWRARAYTEAFF.

The chain combines TRBV5-1 with TRBJ2-6; 9 nucleotides line up with TRBD1. The J segment lost 2 bases and the V segment lost 4 bases, leaving 13 bases of the junction unmatched. Germline assignment: CDR1 SGHRS and CDR2 YFSETQ. The CDR3 contains 19 residues. CDR3 sequence reads: CASSGNPQGALTGANVLTF. The CDR3 coding sequence is TGCGCCAGCAGCGGGAACCCACAGGGGGCTCTTACTGGGGCCAACGTCCTGACTTTC.

V gene TRBV28 combines with J gene TRBJ1-5, with D uncertain. This CDR3 is built from 13 residues. V lost 7 bases and J lost 1, with 8 bases in between. The V gene's germline CDR1 is MDHEN and CDR2 SYDVKM. Here the CDR3 reads CASTTRSNQPQHF. For the CDR3, the DNA is TGTGCCAGCACGACCCGAAGCAATCAGCCCCAGCATTTT.

V and J are TRBV7-2 and TRBJ2-7; a weak D match, TRBD2 (6 bases). This CDR3 is 15 amino acids long. Germline V gene sequence: CDR1 SGHTA, CDR2 FQGNSA. V was clipped by 1 base and J by 0 bases, with 10 bases between them. The CDR3 is CASSLGHGGSYEQYF. In nucleotides, the CDR3 is TGTGCCAGCAGCTTAGGCCACGGGGGCTCCTACGAGCAGTACTTC.

The chain uses TRBV13 and TRBJ2-7, with TRBD1 matching 11 bases. Germline trimming cut 5 bases from V and 4 bases from J; bases unmatched to any gene: 4. Germline V gene data show CDR1 as PRHDT and CDR2 as FYEKMQ (reference sequence). This CDR3 spans 14 amino acids. The CDR3 is CASSQGQGGYEQYF. CDR3 coding DNA: TGTGCCAGCAGCCAGGGACAGGGGGGTTACGAGCAGTACTTC.

This rearrangement joins TRBV5-5 to TRBJ1-2; possible D gene TRBD1, 5 bases. The length of the CDR3 is 14 residues. Germline lookup yields CDR1 SGHKS and CDR2 YYEKEE (reference sequence). Between the trimmed V and J ends, which lost 4 bases and 1 base, there was a span of 11 bases. Here the CDR3 reads CASSPGGVNYGYTF. The CDR3 DNA reads TGTGCCAGCAGCCCCGGGGGGGTTAACTATGGCTACACCTTC.

The rearrangement links TRBV29-1 to TRBJ2-2, with D possibly matching TRBD1 (5 bases). V was shortened by 5 bases and J by 7 bases, with 11 bases between the two germline ends. The CDR3 loop spans 12 amino acids. Germline V lookup: CDR1 SQVTM, CDR2 ANQGSEA. CDR3 nucleotides: TGCAGCGTTCCGGACACCGGCGGGGAGCTGTTTTTT. Its protein is CSVPDTGGELFF.

As for this clone: This CDR3 is missing its conserved last phenylalanine or tryptophan, likely due to a read error. It is unclear where the CDR3 begins or ends on the DNA, so no DNA is shown, and the CDR3 is as TCRdb lists it. The chain has TRBV28 and TRBJ1-2; the table's TRBD1 call for D was not verified on the DNA. The length of the CDR3 is 20 amino acids, counting both ends. Germline lookup yields CDR1 MDHEN and CDR2 SYDVKM. CDR3 sequence reads: CASTGRLLRTGEAMATPSAV.

The chain employs TRBV5-6 and TRBJ2-7; D remains unclear. The CDR3 length is 13 residues. The V gene lost 1 base and the J gene lost 7 bases, with 12 bases spanning the gap. Germline assignment: CDR1 SGHDT and CDR2 YYEEEE. The DNA for the CDR3 is TGTGCCAGCAGCTTGCCAACTGCGTGGGAGCAGTACTTC. This gives the protein CASSLPTAWEQYF.

The gene calls are TRBV4-1 and TRBJ2-7; 9 positions agree with TRBD2. Losses at the gene ends were 0 bases for V and 4 bases for J; bases not matched to a gene: 4. This CDR3 has 15 amino acids. Germline CDR1 MGHRA, CDR2 YSYEKL. The CDR3 DNA reads TGCGCCAGCAGCCAAGACACTAGCGGGTGGTACGAGCAGTACTTC. This translates into CASSQDTSGWYEQYF.

The gene calls are TRBV6-1 and TRBJ1-3; maybe TRBD1 (6 bases). This CDR3 has 16 residues. Trimming took 2 bases from V and 3 from J, leaving 14 bases between them. Germline V gene sequence: CDR1 MNHNS, CDR2 SASEGT. CDR3 protein: CASSESWGAGGNTIYF. CDR3 DNA: TGTGCCAGCAGTGAAAGTTGGGGGGCGGGTGGAAACACCATATATTTT.

The genes are TRBV5-1 and TRBJ2-2, with unresolved D. This CDR3 is built from 13 residues. Germline V gene sequence: CDR1 SGHRS, CDR2 YFSETQ. The V and J ends lost 2 bases and 2 bases respectively, with 4 bases between them. For the CDR3, the DNA is TGCGCCAGCAGCTTACCAAACACCGGGGAGCTGTTTTTT. Its protein is CASSLPNTGELFF.

The CDR3 here is CASSLDRQGYSPLHF. The CDR3 nucleotides read TGTGCCAGCAGCTTAGACCGACAGGGGTACTCACCCCTCCACTTT. The V and J genes are TRBV7-8 and TRBJ1-6, with TRBD1 matching 8 bases. V lost 1 base, J lost 10 bases, and 6 bases stayed unmatched. The CDR3 spans 15 residues. CDR1 is SGHVS and CDR2 is FQNEAQ in the germline V gene.

By share of the sample, this clone is medium-sized (0.01 to 0.1%). The chain couples TRBV7-8 to TRBJ2-2, with unresolved D. This CDR3 region has 15 residues. V gave up 0 bases and J gave up 1 base, with 6 bases separating them. The germline V gene encodes CDR1 SGHVS and CDR2 FQNEAQ. This CDR3 reads CASSLAVGNTGELFF. The CDR3 nucleotides read TGTGCCAGCAGCTTAGCGGTGGGGAACACCGGGGAGCTGTTTTTT.

The chain employs TRBV6-5 and TRBJ2-2; a possible D gene is TRBD1 (6 bases). The CDR3 is made up of 14 amino acids. Between the trimmed V and J ends, which lost 6 bases and 5 bases, there was a span of 13 bases. CDR1 and CDR2 (germline): MNHEY, SVGAGI. The CDR3 sequence is CASSGQRGTGELFF. The CDR3 DNA reads TGTGCCAGCAGCGGACAGCGTGGGACCGGGGAGCTGTTTTTT.

Here the CDR3 DNA reads TGCGCCAGCAGCTTGGAGGGGGCGGACAATGAGCAGTTCTTC. This sequence encodes CASSLEGADNEQFF. V is TRBV5-1 and J is TRBJ2-1, with 7 bases that match TRBD1. This CDR3 region has 14 residues. The V and J ends lost 0 bases and 5 bases, in that order; junction bases with no gene match: 2. The germline V gene encodes CDR1 SGHRS and CDR2 YFSETQ.

In its sample, this clone was seen once. The chain recombines TRBV9 with TRBJ1-5, with D possibly being TRBD1 (5 bases). V gave up 2 bases and J gave up 7 bases, with 10 bases separating them. CDR1 and CDR2 from the germline V gene are SGDLS and YYNGEE. The CDR3 contains 13 residues. The CDR3 protein is CASSVGLQQPQHF. The CDR3 DNA reads as TGTGCCAGCAGCGTGGGGCTGCAGCAGCCCCAGCATTTT. Drawing the rest from reference TRBV9 and TRBJ1-5, the complete variable domain is DSGVTQTPKHLITATGQRVTLRCSPRSGDLSVYWYQQSLDQGLQFLIQYYNGEERAKGNILERFSAQQFPDLHSELNLSSLELGDSALYFCASSVGLQQPQHFGDGTRLSIL.

The chain links TRBV7-8 to TRBJ1-5, with 10 bases aligning to TRBD1. This CDR3 comprises 15 residues. CDR1 is SGHVS and CDR2 is FQNEAQ in the germline V gene. Germline trimming cut 4 bases from V and 6 bases from J; bases unmatched to any gene: 6. CDR3 DNA sequence: TGTGCCAGCAGCTCCCGGGACAGGGGTTCTCAGCCCCAGCATTTT. Translation: CASSSRDRGSQPQHF.

This clone was seen only once. The V and J genes are TRBV5-1 and TRBJ2-6; tentative D call: TRBD2 (7 bases). The germline V and J ends were trimmed by 6 bases and 3 bases, with 16 bases remaining between them. Germline values: CDR1 SGHRS, CDR2 YFSETQ. The CDR3 spans 16 residues. CDR3 sequence (DNA): TGCGCCAGCACCCTTGGAGGGGGGGTTGGGGCCAACGTCCTGACTTTC. Translation: CASTLGGGVGANVLTF. Full variable domain (missing parts from reference TRBV5-1 and TRBJ2-6): KAGVTQTPRYLIKTRGQQVTLSCSPISGHRSVSWYQQTPGQGLQFLFEYFSETQRNKGNFPGRFSGRQFSNSRSEMNVSTLELGDSALYLCASTLGGGVGANVLTFGAGSRLTVL.

The chain combines TRBV6-4 with TRBJ1-1; maybe TRBD1 (5 bases). With 5 bases removed from V and 2 bases from J, the gap between germline ends came to 9 bases. The CDR3 is 13 amino acids. The V gene's germline CDR1 is MRHNA and CDR2 SNTAGT. CDR3 nucleotide sequence: TGTGCCAGCAGTTCACAGGTCAACACTGAAGCTTTCTTT. Translating gives CASSSQVNTEAFF.

This rearrangement joins TRBV5-4 to TRBJ2-1; D is uncertain. The germline gives CDR1 SGHNT, CDR2 YYREEE (reference sequence). The CDR3 spans 14 residues. The ends were cut back, 2 bases at V and 9 bases at J, with 15 bases in the middle. The CDR3 here is CASSLDLRSGEQFF. The CDR3, as DNA: TGTGCCAGCAGCTTAGACCTCAGGTCGGGTGAGCAGTTCTTC.

This rearrangement joins TRBV29-1 to TRBJ1-3, with 8 nucleotides matching TRBD1. Germline V gene data show CDR1 as SQVTM and CDR2 as ANQGSEA. CDR3 length: 18 amino acids. J lost 0 bases, V lost 3 bases, and 13 bases had no gene match. The CDR3, as DNA: TGCAGCGTTGACGGGACAGGTCTCGGCGGGGCCTCTGGAAACACCATATATTTT. It translates to CSVDGTGLGGASGNTIYF.

The chain carries TRBV11-3 and TRBJ2-2; no firm D call. Germline CDR1 SGHNT, CDR2 YENEEA. This CDR3 is built from 14 residues. V lost 0 bases to trimming and J lost 7 bases, with 9 bases between them. The CDR3 DNA sequence: TGTGCCAGCAGCTTAGATCACTTCGGCGGGGAGCTGTTTTTT. It translates to CASSLDHFGGELFF.

This chain uses TRBV9 with TRBJ1-2; D gene uncertain. Germline loops: CDR1 SGDLS, CDR2 YYNGEE. V lost 0 bases and J lost 2, with 11 bases in between. This CDR3 has 15 amino acids. CDR3 region: CASSVGFGLNYGYTF. The CDR3, as DNA: TGTGCCAGCAGCGTAGGGTTCGGCTTAAACTATGGCTACACCTTC.

The gene calls are TRBV30 and TRBJ2-7; TRBD2 matches 7 bases. Trimming removed 3 bases from V and 2 bases from J; junction bases left unmatched: 10. The CDR3 sequence is 15 residues long. Per the germline V gene, CDR1 is GTSNPN and CDR2 is SVGIG (reference sequence). In DNA form, the CDR3 reads TGTGCCTGGAGCGCTGGGACTATCCTGACCTACGAGCAGTACTTC. Amino acid sequence: CAWSAGTILTYEQYF.

The rearrangement links TRBV3-1 (or the pseudogene TRBV3-2) to TRBJ2-1; D uncertain. V lost 1 base and J 4 bases, leaving 11 bases between the germline ends. CDR1 and CDR2 (germline): LGHDT, YNNKEL (reference sequence). The CDR3 is 15 residues long. CDR3: CASSQGNRLYNEQFF. CDR3 DNA: TGTGCCAGCAGCCAAGGGAACAGATTATACAATGAGCAGTTCTTC.

The chain joins TRBV7-9 to TRBJ2-3, with TRBD2 matching over 7 bases. After removal of 1 base from V and 2 bases from J, the junction contained 3 bases not matched to a gene. This CDR3 has 15 residues. The V gene's germline CDR1 is SEHNR and CDR2 FQNEAQ (reference sequence). The CDR3: CASSLVGTITDTQYF. CDR3 nucleotide sequence: TGTGCCAGCAGCTTAGTGGGGACTATCACAGATACGCAGTATTTT.

The J gene is TRBJ1-2, the V gene TRBV5-1, with D possibly being TRBD1 (6 bases). Per germline, CDR1 SGHRS and CDR2 YFSETQ. The CDR3 is 15 amino acids. The ends were cut back, 4 bases at V and 0 bases at J, with 13 bases in the middle. DNA for the CDR3: TGCGCCAGCAGCGGAGGACAGTCCTCTAACTATGGCTACACCTTC. This translates into CASSGGQSSNYGYTF.

This clone has just one count. The V and J genes are TRBV29-1 and TRBJ2-7, with a tentative D call TRBD1 (6 bases). CDR1 SQVTM and CDR2 ANQGSEA come from the germline V gene. V lost 7 bases, J lost 0 bases, and 10 bases lay in between. This CDR3 contains 12 residues. The CDR3 sequence is CSGGPSSYEQYF. CDR3 nucleotides: TGCAGCGGGGGGCCTTCCTCCTACGAGCAGTACTTC.